This TCR beta chain comes out of a study of CD8+CD57+ T cells in acquired aplastic anemia. On the study more broadly: The DNA of sorted CD4+ and CD8+ cells averaged roughly 3 ug.

By flow cytometry, patients selected for sequencing had shown an expansion of CD8+CD57+ cells. The CDR3 totals 14 residues. Germline CDR1 SGHRS, CDR2 YFSETQ. The V end was cut by 0 bases, the J end by 3 bases, with 8 bases between. It was genomic DNA that served as the template for profiling TCR beta VDJ and CDR3. MiXCR, applied by TCRdb to the reads, yields one record per CDR3 protein. The table records about 240,000 distinct CDR3 sequences, around 45% of them present only once. The sequencing input was sorted CD4+, CD8+, or CD8+CD57+ T cells (not recorded which) from PBMCs. V is TRBV5-1 and J is TRBJ2-3; the D is unclear. The origin of this receptor is a human donor with aplastic anemia. This CDR3 reads CASSLVEFTDTQYF. DNA for the CDR3: TGCGCCAGCAGCTTGGTAGAATTTACAGATACGCAGTATTTT. The variable domain in full, completed from reference TRBV5-1 and TRBJ2-3, reads KAGVTQTPRYLIKTRGQQVTLSCSPISGHRSVSWYQQTPGQGLQFLFEYFSETQRNKGNFPGRFSGRQFSNSRSEMNVSTLELGDSALYLCASSLVEFTDTQYFGPGTRLTVL.